This T cell receptor (beta chain) is from a study of response to subunit inactivated influenza vaccine. This CDR3 has 15 residues. V lost 6 bases, J lost 7 bases, and 22 bases lay in between. Germline V gene sequence: CDR1 SGHRS, CDR2 YFSETQ. Findings and limits, study-wide: The authors offered the suggestion that each seasonal influenza vaccination recruits few new T cells.

A remark on this clonotype: Its cognate antigen is unknown.

TCRdb ran MiXCR on the RT-PCR reads and lists one entry per CDR3 protein. The sample consists of some 640,000 distinct CDR3 sequences, around 14% of them appearing once. The gene calls are TRBV5-1 and TRBJ2-5; the D gene could be TRBD1 or TRBD2 (5 bases each). The sequence was obtained from a man aged 50-60 years who received an inactivated influenza vaccine. The starting material was PBMCs from blood, obtained 14 to 15 days before vaccination. This CDR3 reads CASTHEGSASPTQYF. The CDR3 nucleotides are TGCGCCAGCACCCACGAGGGGAGTGCTAGTCCGACCCAGTACTTC. Drawing the rest from reference TRBV5-1 and TRBJ2-5, the complete variable domain is KAGVTQTPRYLIKTRGQQVTLSCSPISGHRSVSWYQQTPGQGLQFLFEYFSETQRNKGNFPGRFSGRQFSNSRSEMNVSTLELGDSALYLCASTHEGSASPTQYFGPGTRLLVL.